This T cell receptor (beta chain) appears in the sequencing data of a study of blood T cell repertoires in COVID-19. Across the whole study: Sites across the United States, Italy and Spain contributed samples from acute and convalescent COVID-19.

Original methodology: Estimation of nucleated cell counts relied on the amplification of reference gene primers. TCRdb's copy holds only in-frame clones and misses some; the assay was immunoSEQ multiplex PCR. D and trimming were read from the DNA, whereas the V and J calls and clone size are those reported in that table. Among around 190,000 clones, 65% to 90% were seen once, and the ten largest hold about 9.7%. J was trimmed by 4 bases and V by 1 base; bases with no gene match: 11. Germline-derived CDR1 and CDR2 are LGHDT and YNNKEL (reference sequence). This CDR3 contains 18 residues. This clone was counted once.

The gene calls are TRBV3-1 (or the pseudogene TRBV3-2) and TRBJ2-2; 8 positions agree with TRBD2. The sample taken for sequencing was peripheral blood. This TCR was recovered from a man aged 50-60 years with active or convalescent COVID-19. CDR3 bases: TGTGCCAGCAGCCAAGGAAGTGTAGCGGGAAGTAGCACCGGGGAGCTGTTTTTT. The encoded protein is CASSQGSVAGSSTGELFF.